These 28 T cell receptor beta chains were sequenced from one sample in a study of T-cell reconstitution after alpha-beta-depleted transplantation in children. Using unique molecular identifiers, the investigators prepared the TCRbeta library. TCRdb reprocessed the PCR reads with MiXCR, giving one entry per CDR3 protein. The sample contains a few hundred thousand distinct CDR3 sequences, around 21% of which appear only once. This specimen consisted of PBMCs from the stem cell graft donor, obtained from the stem cell graft. Source of these receptors: a human donor who donated a stem cell graft to a child with acute myeloid leukemia.

The rearrangement joins TRBV12-3 or TRBV12-4 to TRBJ2-5; 14 positions match TRBD2. This CDR3 is 16 amino acids long. V was clipped by 3 bases and J by 1 base; unmatched bases: 1. CDR3 loop: CASSFGTSGSQETQYF. CDR3 DNA sequence: TGTGCCAGCAGTTTCGGGACTAGCGGGAGCCAAGAGACCCAGTACTTC.

In this sample, this clonotype turned up many times. The chain couples TRBV24-1 to TRBJ2-2; 9 positions agree with TRBD2. CDR3 length: 16 residues. J gave up 5 bases and V 4 bases, and 7 bases lay outside the gene matches. Germline V gene lookup returns CDR1 KGHDR and CDR2 SFDVKD. For the CDR3, the DNA is TGTGCCACCAGTGAAGGTTTAGCGGGAGAGACCGGGGAGCTGTTTTTT. Protein sequence: CATSEGLAGETGELFF.

V and J are TRBV5-1 and TRBJ2-3, with 7 nucleotides matching TRBD1. The CDR3 is 17 amino acids. The junction had 8 bases not matched to a gene; V was cut back by 1 base and J by 0 bases. Germline lookup yields CDR1 SGHRS and CDR2 YFSETQ. The CDR3: CASSLWAGGESTDTQYF. The CDR3 nucleotides read TGCGCCAGCAGCTTGTGGGCAGGGGGAGAGAGCACAGATACGCAGTATTTT. The full variable domain, rest sourced from reference TRBV5-1 and TRBJ2-3, is KAGVTQTPRYLIKTRGQQVTLSCSPISGHRSVSWYQQTPGQGLQFLFEYFSETQRNKGNFPGRFSGRQFSNSRSEMNVSTLELGDSALYLCASSLWAGGESTDTQYFGPGTRLTVL.

The chain employs TRBV9 and TRBJ2-3; D unresolved. This CDR3 has 13 residues. Germline lookup yields CDR1 SGDLS and CDR2 YYNGEE. Trimming stripped 0 bases from V and 7 bases from J, with 9 bases between. In DNA form, the CDR3 reads TGTGCCAGCAGCGTAGAGTCAGCCCATACGCAGTATTTT. This translates into CASSVESAHTQYF.

The rearrangement uses TRBV4-1 and TRBJ2-1; D uncertain. Germline CDR1 and CDR2: MGHRA and YSYEKL. The CDR3 runs to 18 residues. V shed 1 base and J shed 5 bases, with 21 bases lying between them. CDR3 loop: CASSQVVATPGLNNEQFF. The CDR3, as DNA: TGCGCCAGCAGCCAAGTTGTTGCCACTCCGGGCTTAAACAATGAGCAGTTCTTC.

This clonotype was observed a few times. The CDR3 reads CASSRQGRTDTQYF. CDR3 coding DNA: TGTGCCAGCAGTCGACAGGGTCGCACAGATACGCAGTATTTT. The chain carries TRBV12-3 or TRBV12-4 and TRBJ2-3, with 7 positions matching TRBD1. V gave up 5 bases and J gave up 1 base; unmatched junction bases: 3. CDR3 size: 14 residues.

This rearrangement joins TRBV5-5 to TRBJ2-3; D is ambiguous. The CDR3 sequence is 15 residues long. The germline V gene encodes CDR1 SGHKS and CDR2 YYEKEE (reference sequence). Trimming stripped 2 bases from V and 5 bases from J, with 15 bases between. CDR3 protein: CASSLSLGWGDTQYF. The CDR3 DNA sequence: TGTGCCAGCAGCTTATCGTTAGGTTGGGGAGATACGCAGTATTTT. Full variable domain (missing parts from reference TRBV5-5 and TRBJ2-3): DAGVTQSPTHLIKTRGQQVTLRCSPISGHKSVSWYQQVLGQGPQFIFQYYEKEERGRGNFPDRFSARQFPNYSSELNVNALLLGDSALYLCASSLSLGWGDTQYFGPGTRLTVL.

There are a few counts of this clonotype. The rearrangement links TRBV28 to TRBJ1-1, with D perhaps TRBD1 (6 bases). Trimming pared 2 bases from V and 4 bases from J, leaving 8 bases between. This CDR3 spans 13 amino acids. In germline, CDR1 is MDHEN, CDR2 SYDVKM. The CDR3 region is CASSLKGGTEAFF. CDR3 nucleotides: TGTGCCAGCAGTTTAAAGGGGGGCACTGAAGCTTTCTTT. Based on the CDR3 plus reference TRBV28 and TRBJ1-1, the full variable domain is DVKVTQSSRYLVKRTGEKVFLECVQDMDHENMFWYRQDPGLGLRLIYFSYDVKMKEKGDIPEGYSVSREKKERFSLILESASTNQTSMYLCASSLKGGTEAFFGQGTRLTVV.

The chain uses TRBV20-1 and TRBJ2-7, with TRBD1 matching 7 bases. Looked up from germline, CDR1 is DFQATT and CDR2 is SNEGSKA (reference sequence). After removal of 3 bases from V and 9 bases from J, the junction contained 11 bases not matched to a gene. The CDR3 totals 13 residues. In DNA, the CDR3 is TGCAGTGCTAGGCCGGGACAGCCCGTCGGGCAGTACTTC. It translates to CSARPGQPVGQYF.

This clonotype occurred a few times. This rearrangement joins TRBV29-1 to TRBJ2-3, with a weak D call TRBD1 (5 bases). The germline V gene has CDR1 SQVTM and CDR2 ANQGSEA. V lost 4 bases to trimming and J lost 7 bases, with 15 bases between them. The CDR3 is 13 amino acids. The CDR3 reads CSVVLDWGHTQYF. The CDR3 DNA sequence: TGCAGCGTTGTCTTAGATTGGGGCCATACGCAGTATTTT.

This clonotype was seen more than once but under ten times. The chain couples TRBV15 to TRBJ1-2; no clear D gene. The CDR3 loop spans 15 amino acids. Trimming removed 0 bases from V and 4 bases from J, with 12 bases in between. Germline assignment: CDR1 LNHNV and CDR2 YYDKDF (reference sequence). The CDR3 region has the DNA TGTGCCACCAGCAGAGATTTGGCAGGCGGCTATGGCTACACCTTC. It is translated as CATSRDLAGGYGYTF. Full variable domain (missing parts from reference TRBV15 and TRBJ1-2): DAMVIQNPRYQVTQFGKPVTLSCSQTLNHNVMYWYQQKSSQAPKLLFHYYDKDFNNEADTPDNFQSRRPNTSFCFLDIRSPGLGDTAMYLCATSRDLAGGYGYTFGSGTRLTVV.

About this clonotype itself: A read error is possible here, since a much larger clone lies one base away. CDR3 DNA: TGTGCCAGCAGTCGACAGGAAAACACTGAAGCTTTCTTT. It translates to CASSRQENTEAFF. J is TRBJ1-1 and V is TRBV7-2; a possible D gene is TRBD1 (6 bases). The V and J ends lost 6 bases and 2 bases respectively, with 10 bases between them. This CDR3 contains 13 residues. Germline loops: CDR1 SGHTA, CDR2 FQGNSA.

This clonotype was detected many times. This chain connects TRBV7-3 to TRBJ2-3; TRBD2 agrees at 13 bases. V lost 5 bases to trimming and J lost 4 bases; unmatched junction nucleotides: 6. Per the germline V gene, CDR1 is SGHTA and CDR2 is FQGTGA. This CDR3 is built from 16 residues. CDR3 amino acids: CASSQGLAGVADTQYF. The CDR3 DNA reads TGTGCCAGCAGCCAAGGACTAGCGGGAGTGGCAGATACGCAGTATTTT. Variable domain in full (rest from reference TRBV7-3 and TRBJ2-3): GAGVSQTPSNKVTEKGKYVELRCDPISGHTALYWYRQSLGQGPEFLIYFQGTGAADDSGLPNDRFFAVRPEGSVSTLKIQRTERGDSAVYLCASSQGLAGVADTQYFGPGTRLTVL.

This clonotype came up many times. CDR3 amino acids: CASSSGTYEQYF. DNA for the CDR3: TGTGCCAGCAGCTCCGGGACGTACGAGCAGTACTTC. The rearrangement joins TRBV7-9 to TRBJ2-7; TRBD1 or TRBD2 may be the D gene (5 bases each). Germline-derived CDR1 and CDR2 are SEHNR and FQNEAQ (reference sequence). This CDR3 has 12 residues. The germline V and J ends were trimmed by 4 bases and 4 bases, with 8 bases remaining between them.

The V call is TRBV7-9, the J call TRBJ2-7; D is uncertain. Trimming stripped 3 bases from V and 2 bases from J, with 11 bases between. The CDR3 has 14 amino acids. The germline V gene encodes CDR1 SEHNR and CDR2 FQNEAQ (reference sequence). CDR3: CASSLEGPTYEQYF. CDR3 DNA sequence: TGTGCCAGCAGCTTGGAAGGGCCCACCTACGAGCAGTACTTC.

V and J are TRBV28 and TRBJ2-1; a possible D gene is TRBD2 (6 bases). The germline V gene encodes CDR1 MDHEN and CDR2 SYDVKM. Trimming took 6 bases from V and 1 from J, leaving 25 bases between them. This CDR3 has 19 amino acids. CDR3 residues: CASRDLGGKGGDSYNEQFF. In nucleotides, the CDR3 is TGTGCCAGCAGGGACTTGGGGGGTAAAGGAGGTGATTCCTACAATGAGCAGTTCTTC.

This clonotype was counted a few times. The chain links TRBV12-3 or TRBV12-4 to TRBJ1-5; D might be TRBD1 (5 bases). This CDR3 is 14 amino acids long. V lost 5 bases, J lost 0 bases, and 8 bases lay in between. The CDR3: CASSGGISNQPQHF. CDR3 coding DNA: TGTGCCAGCAGTGGGGGTATTAGCAATCAGCCCCAGCATTTT.

This clonotype was recorded a few times. The V gene is TRBV25-1, the J gene TRBJ1-2; D not resolved. This CDR3 is 12 amino acids long. Trimming stripped 5 bases from V and 3 bases from J, with 7 bases between. CDR1 is MGHDK, CDR2 SYGVNS, per germline. DNA of the CDR3: TGTGCCAGCAGTTCACAGTACTATGGCTACACCTTC. Protein sequence: CASSSQYYGYTF.

This clonotype has ten or more counts. The rearrangement uses TRBV29-1 and TRBJ2-1; 14 bases are shared with TRBD2. Trimming took 4 bases from V and 7 from J; bases not matched to a gene: 3. The CDR3 contains 14 residues. Germline V CDR1 and CDR2: SQVTM, ANQGSEA. CDR3 sequence (DNA): TGCAGCGTTGGCAGGACTAGCGGGAGGAATGAGCAGTTCTTC. Protein: CSVGRTSGRNEQFF.

DNA for the CDR3: TGTGCCATCAGTGACCCCCCGGGACTAGCGGGAGCAAAAGATACGCAGTATTTT. Its translation is CAISDPPGLAGAKDTQYF. The chain employs TRBV10-3 and TRBJ2-3, with 14 bases lining up with TRBD2. CDR3 size: 18 residues. The trim removed 3 bases at V and 5 bases at J, leaving 10 bases unmatched. In germline, CDR1 is ENHRY, CDR2 SYGVKD.

The chain combines TRBV28 with TRBJ1-2, with TRBD1 as a possible D gene (6 bases). CDR1 and CDR2 (germline): MDHEN, SYDVKM. There are 14 residues in the CDR3. V was shortened by 1 base and J by 14 bases, with 20 bases between the two germline ends. The CDR3 region has the DNA TGTGCCAGCAGTTTATCCTTGGGACACGGCCTGCTTACCTTC. The encoded protein is CASSLSLGHGLLTF.

The chain combines TRBV15 with TRBJ2-7; D remains unclear. CDR3 size: 14 residues. With 0 bases removed from V and 4 bases from J, the gap between germline ends came to 10 bases. From germline, CDR1 is LNHNV and CDR2 YYDKDF (reference sequence). The CDR3 is CATSRDRAAYEQYF. As DNA, the CDR3 is TGTGCCACCAGCAGAGATCGAGCAGCTTACGAGCAGTACTTC.

The V gene is TRBV4-3, the J gene TRBJ1-5; no clear D gene. V lost 1 base and J 4 bases, leaving 11 bases between the germline ends. Germline lookup yields CDR1 LGHNA and CDR2 YSLEER. This CDR3 spans 15 amino acids. The CDR3: CASSQVVTDNQPQHF. The CDR3 DNA sequence: TGCGCCAGCAGCCAAGTAGTGACCGATAATCAGCCCCAGCATTTT.

The V call is TRBV5-1, the J call TRBJ2-5; maybe TRBD2 (6 bases). The CDR3 spans 14 residues. The V end was cut by 4 bases, the J end by 1 base, with 11 bases between. Germline V gene lookup returns CDR1 SGHRS and CDR2 YFSETQ. CDR3 amino acids: CASSLAGSQETQYF. The CDR3 DNA reads TGCGCCAGCAGCCTTGCGGGAAGCCAAGAGACCCAGTACTTC.

This clonotype was observed at least ten times. The chain recombines TRBV10-3 with TRBJ2-7; D perhaps matches TRBD2 (6 bases). The CDR3 is made up of 13 amino acids. Germline values: CDR1 ENHRY, CDR2 SYGVKD. Between the trimmed V and J ends, which lost 4 bases and 7 bases, there was a span of 14 bases. CDR3 bases: TGTGCCATCAGTGCAAGGGAGGTTGGGGAGCAGTACTTC. Its translation is CAISAREVGEQYF.

This sequence joins TRBV4-1 and TRBJ2-5; 8 bases are shared with TRBD1. Germline V gene data show CDR1 as MGHRA and CDR2 as YSYEKL. Germline trimming cut 0 bases from V and 2 bases from J; bases unmatched to any gene: 5. The CDR3 loop spans 16 amino acids. Written as DNA, the CDR3 is TGCGCCAGCAGCCAAGATCGGAGACAGGGGCAAGAGACCCAGTACTTC. Translated: CASSQDRRQGQETQYF.

The table lists this clonotype with many counts. This chain joins TRBV20-1 and TRBJ2-2; 9 bases line up with TRBD1. Trimming removed 0 bases from V and 4 bases from J; junction bases left unmatched: 6. This CDR3 is 16 amino acids long. The V gene's germline CDR1 is DFQATT and CDR2 SNEGSKA (reference sequence). CDR3 in amino acids: CSARDLGTGITGELFF. The CDR3 nucleotides are TGCAGTGCTAGAGATCTTGGGACAGGGATCACCGGGGAGCTGTTTTTT.

This clonotype was recorded a few times. This chain joins TRBV7-9 and TRBJ2-7, with D unresolved. Germline V CDR1 and CDR2: SEHNR, FQNEAQ (reference sequence). CDR3 length: 13 amino acids. V gave up 3 bases and J gave up 0 bases, with 6 bases separating them. The CDR3 DNA follows: TGTGCCAGCAGCTTCAAGAGCTCCTACGAGCAGTACTTC. Encoded protein: CASSFKSSYEQYF.